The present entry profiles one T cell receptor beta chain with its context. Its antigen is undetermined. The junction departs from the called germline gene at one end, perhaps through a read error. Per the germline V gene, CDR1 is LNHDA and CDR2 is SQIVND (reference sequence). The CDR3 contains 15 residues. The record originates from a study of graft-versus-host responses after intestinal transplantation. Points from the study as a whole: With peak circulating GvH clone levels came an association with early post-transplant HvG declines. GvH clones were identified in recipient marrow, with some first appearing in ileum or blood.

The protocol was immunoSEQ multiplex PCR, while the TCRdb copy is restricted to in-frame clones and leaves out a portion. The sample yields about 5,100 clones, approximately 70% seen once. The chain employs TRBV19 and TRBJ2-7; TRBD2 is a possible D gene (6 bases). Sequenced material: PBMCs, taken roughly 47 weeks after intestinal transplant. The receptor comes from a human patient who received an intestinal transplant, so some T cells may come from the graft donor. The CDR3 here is CASSIGQGGSHEQYF. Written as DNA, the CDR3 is TGTGCCAGTAGTATCGGTCAGGGAGGCTCCCACGAGCAGTACTTC. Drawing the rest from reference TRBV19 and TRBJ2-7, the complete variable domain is DGGITQSPKYLFRKEGQNVTLSCEQNLNHDAMYWYRQDPGQGLRLIYYSQIVNDFQKGDIAEGYSVSREKKESFPLTVTSAQKNPTAFYLCASSIGQGGSHEQYFGPGTRLTVT.